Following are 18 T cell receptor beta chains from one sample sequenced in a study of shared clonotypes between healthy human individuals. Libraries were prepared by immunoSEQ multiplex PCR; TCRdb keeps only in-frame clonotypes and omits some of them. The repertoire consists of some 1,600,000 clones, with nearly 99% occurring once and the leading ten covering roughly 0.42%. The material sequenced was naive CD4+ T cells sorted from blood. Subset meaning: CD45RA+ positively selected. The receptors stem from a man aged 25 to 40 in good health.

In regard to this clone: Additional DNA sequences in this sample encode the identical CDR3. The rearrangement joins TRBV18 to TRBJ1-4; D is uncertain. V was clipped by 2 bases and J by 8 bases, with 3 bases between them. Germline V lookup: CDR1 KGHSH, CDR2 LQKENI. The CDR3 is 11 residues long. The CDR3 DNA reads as TGTGCCAGCTCACCAGGAGAAAAACTGTTTTTT. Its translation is CASSPGEKLFF.

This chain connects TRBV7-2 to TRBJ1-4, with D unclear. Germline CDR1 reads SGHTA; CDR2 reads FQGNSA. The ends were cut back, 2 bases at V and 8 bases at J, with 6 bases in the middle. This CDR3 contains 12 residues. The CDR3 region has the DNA TGTGCCAGCAGCTTAAGGGCGGAAAAACTGTTTTTT. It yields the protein CASSLRAEKLFF.

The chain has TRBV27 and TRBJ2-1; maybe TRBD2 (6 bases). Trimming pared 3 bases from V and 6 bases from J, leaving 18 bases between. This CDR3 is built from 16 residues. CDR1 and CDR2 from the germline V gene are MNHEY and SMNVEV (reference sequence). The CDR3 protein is CASSFYQAGPSNEQFF. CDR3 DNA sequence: TGTGCCAGCAGTTTCTACCAAGCGGGCCCATCCAATGAGCAGTTCTTC.

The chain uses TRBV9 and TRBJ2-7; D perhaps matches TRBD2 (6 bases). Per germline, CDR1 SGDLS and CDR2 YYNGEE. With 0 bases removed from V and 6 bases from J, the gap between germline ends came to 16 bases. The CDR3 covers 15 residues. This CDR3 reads CASSVGHGGGSEQYF. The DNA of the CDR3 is TGTGCCAGCAGCGTAGGTCATGGGGGAGGAAGCGAGCAGTACTTC.

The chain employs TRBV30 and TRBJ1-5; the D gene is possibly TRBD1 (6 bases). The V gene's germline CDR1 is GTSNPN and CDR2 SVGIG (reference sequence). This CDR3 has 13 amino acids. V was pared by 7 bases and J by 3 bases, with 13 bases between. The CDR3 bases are TGTGCCTCACAGGGAAGCGACAATCAGCCCCAGCATTTT. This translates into CASQGSDNQPQHF.

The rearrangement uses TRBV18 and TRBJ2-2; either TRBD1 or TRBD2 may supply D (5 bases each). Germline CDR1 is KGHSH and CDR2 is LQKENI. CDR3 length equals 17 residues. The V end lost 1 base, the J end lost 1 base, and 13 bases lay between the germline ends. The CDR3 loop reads CASSPLGPPGNTGELFF. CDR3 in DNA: TGTGCCAGCTCACCACTGGGACCCCCCGGGAACACCGGGGAGCTGTTTTTT.

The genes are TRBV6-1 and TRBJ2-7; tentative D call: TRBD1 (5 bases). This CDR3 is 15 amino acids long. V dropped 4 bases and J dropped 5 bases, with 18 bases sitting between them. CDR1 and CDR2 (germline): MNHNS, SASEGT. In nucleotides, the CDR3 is TGTGCCAGCAGTGCGTTGACAGTCGCTTCCAACGAGCAGTACTTC. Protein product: CASSALTVASNEQYF.

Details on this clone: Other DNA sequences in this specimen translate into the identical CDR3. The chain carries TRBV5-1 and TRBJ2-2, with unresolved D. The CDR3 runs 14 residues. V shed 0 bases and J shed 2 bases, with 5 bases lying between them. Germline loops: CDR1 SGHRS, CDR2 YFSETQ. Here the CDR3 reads CASSLAVNTGELFF. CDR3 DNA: TGCGCCAGCAGCTTGGCGGTCAACACCGGGGAGCTGTTTTTT.

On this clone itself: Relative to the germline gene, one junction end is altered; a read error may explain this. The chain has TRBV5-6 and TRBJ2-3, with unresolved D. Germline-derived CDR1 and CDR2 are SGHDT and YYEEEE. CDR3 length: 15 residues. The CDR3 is CASNLFRVSTDTQYF. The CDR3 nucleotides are TGTGCCAGCAACTTGTTTCGGGTTAGCACAGATACGCAGTATTTT.

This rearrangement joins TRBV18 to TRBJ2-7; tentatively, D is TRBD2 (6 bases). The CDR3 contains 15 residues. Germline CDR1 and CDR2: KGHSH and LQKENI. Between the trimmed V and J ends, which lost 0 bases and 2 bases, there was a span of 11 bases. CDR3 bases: TGTGCCAGCTCACCACCGGGCGGGGAGGCCTACGAGCAGTACTTC. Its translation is CASSPPGGEAYEQYF.

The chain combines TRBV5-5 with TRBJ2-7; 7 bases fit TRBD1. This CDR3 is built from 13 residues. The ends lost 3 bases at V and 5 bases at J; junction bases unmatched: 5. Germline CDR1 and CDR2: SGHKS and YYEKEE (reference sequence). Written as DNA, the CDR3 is TGTGCCAGCAGCTCGGACAGGTTAGACGAGCAGTACTTC. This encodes CASSSDRLDEQYF.

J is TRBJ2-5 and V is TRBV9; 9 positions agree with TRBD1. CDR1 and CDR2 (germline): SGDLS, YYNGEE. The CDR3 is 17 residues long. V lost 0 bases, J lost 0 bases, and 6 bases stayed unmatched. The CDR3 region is CASSVGVGTGHQETQYF. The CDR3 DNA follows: TGTGCCAGCAGCGTAGGGGTCGGGACAGGGCACCAAGAGACCCAGTACTTC.

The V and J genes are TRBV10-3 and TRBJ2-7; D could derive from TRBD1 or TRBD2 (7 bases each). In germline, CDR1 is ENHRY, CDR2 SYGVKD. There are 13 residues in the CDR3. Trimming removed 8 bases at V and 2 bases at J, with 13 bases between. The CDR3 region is CAIGQGGTYEQYF. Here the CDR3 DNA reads TGTGCCATCGGTCAGGGGGGGACCTACGAGCAGTACTTC.

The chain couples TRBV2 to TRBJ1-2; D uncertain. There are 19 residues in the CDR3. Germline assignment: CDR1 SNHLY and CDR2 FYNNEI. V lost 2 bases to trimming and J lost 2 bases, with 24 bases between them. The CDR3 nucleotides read TGTGCCAGCAGTGAACCGGACGGTGACGGGATTCCGTTCAACTATGGCTACACCTTC. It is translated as CASSEPDGDGIPFNYGYTF.

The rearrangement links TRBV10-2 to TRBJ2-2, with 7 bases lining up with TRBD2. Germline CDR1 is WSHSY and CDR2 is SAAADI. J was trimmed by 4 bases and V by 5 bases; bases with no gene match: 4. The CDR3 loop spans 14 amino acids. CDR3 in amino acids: CASSPGLPTGELFF. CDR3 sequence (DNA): TGCGCCAGCAGTCCGGGACTACCCACCGGGGAGCTGTTTTTT.

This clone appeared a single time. The CDR3 nucleotides are TGCGCCAGCACCCGTAGCGGACAGGGCGGCACCGGGGAGCTGTTTTTT. Translated: CASTRSGQGGTGELFF. The V call is TRBV5-1, the J call TRBJ2-2; 8 bases align to TRBD1. CDR1 and CDR2 from the germline V gene are SGHRS and YFSETQ. V shed 6 bases, J shed 4 bases, and the junction held 11 bases outside the gene matches. This CDR3 is built from 16 residues.

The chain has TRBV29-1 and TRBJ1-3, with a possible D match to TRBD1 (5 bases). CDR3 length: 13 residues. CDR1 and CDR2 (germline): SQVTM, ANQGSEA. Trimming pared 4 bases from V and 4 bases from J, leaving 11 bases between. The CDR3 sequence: CSVVRQYGNTIYF. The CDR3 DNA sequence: TGCAGCGTTGTCCGACAGTACGGAAACACCATATATTTT.

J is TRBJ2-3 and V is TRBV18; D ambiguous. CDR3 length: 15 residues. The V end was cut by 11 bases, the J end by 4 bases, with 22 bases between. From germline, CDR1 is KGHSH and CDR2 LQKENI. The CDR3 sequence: CAHSSESSEADTQYF. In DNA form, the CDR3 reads TGTGCCCACAGCTCCGAGAGCAGCGAGGCAGATACGCAGTATTTT.